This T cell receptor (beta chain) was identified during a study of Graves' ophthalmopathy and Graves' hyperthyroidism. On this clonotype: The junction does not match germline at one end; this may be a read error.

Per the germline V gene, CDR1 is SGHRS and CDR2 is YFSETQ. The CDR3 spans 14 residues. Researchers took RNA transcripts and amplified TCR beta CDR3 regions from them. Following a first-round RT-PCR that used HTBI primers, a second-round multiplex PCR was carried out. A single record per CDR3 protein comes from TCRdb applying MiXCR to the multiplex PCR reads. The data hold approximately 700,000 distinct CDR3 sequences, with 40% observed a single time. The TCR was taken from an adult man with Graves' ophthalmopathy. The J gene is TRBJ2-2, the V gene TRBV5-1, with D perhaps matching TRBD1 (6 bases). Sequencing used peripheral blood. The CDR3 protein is CASSVGGFPGELFF. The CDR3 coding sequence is TGTGCCAGCAGCGTAGGGGGATTTCCCGGGGAGCTGTTTTTT.